This is a list of T cell receptor beta chains from one sample in a study of blood T cell repertoires in COVID-19. Sequencing used immunoSEQ multiplex PCR; TCRdb keeps in-frame clones, though not all of them. Found here are a few hundred thousand clones, roughly 83% of them singletons; the top ten hold under 2%. The specimen was peripheral blood. These receptors were obtained from a woman aged 50 to 65 with acute or convalescent COVID-19. CDR3s include the opening cysteine and the closing phenylalanine or tryptophan. The order of the fields is D gene, J gene, V gene, clone size, CDR3 protein, CDR3 DNA. The D gene is left open where the match is weak. Rows give clone size only sometimes, using once, few, many, or a class for an expanded clone.

D: TRBD1; J: TRBJ1-2; V: TRBV27; size: .; CDR3: CASKRTGGFGYTF; DNA: TGTGCCAGCAAGAGGACAGGCGGGTTTGGCTACACCTTC
D: .; J: TRBJ2-1; V: TRBV7-6; size: .; CDR3: CASSLGPGTGYEQFF; DNA: TGTGCCAGCAGCTTAGGTCCGGGCACGGGGTATGAGCAGTTCTTC
D: TRBD1; J: TRBJ2-5; V: TRBV14; size: once; CDR3: CASSPRQGWLETQYF; DNA: TGTGCCAGCAGCCCCAGACAGGGTTGGCTGGAGACCCAGTACTTC
D: TRBD2; J: TRBJ2-3; V: TRBV6-5; size: few; CDR3: CASGGSYHTDTQYF; DNA: TGTGCCAGCGGCGGGAGCTACCACACAGATACGCAGTATTTT
D: TRBD1; J: TRBJ1-2; V: TRBV7-8; size: .; CDR3: CASSLRVTGYYGYTF; DNA: TGTGCCAGCAGCCTCCGGGTGACAGGGTACTATGGCTACACCTTC
D: .; J: TRBJ2-5; V: TRBV5-1; size: .; CDR3: CASSQGMGETQYF; DNA: TGCGCCAGCAGCCAGGGGATGGGGGAGACCCAGTACTTC
D: TRBD1; J: TRBJ1-2; V: TRBV3-1/TRBV3-2; size: .; CDR3: CASSLQGAGGYTF; DNA: TGTGCCAGCAGCCTACAGGGGGCAGGCGGCTACACCTTC
D: TRBD1; J: TRBJ2-1; V: TRBV27; size: .; CDR3: CASSDDRGLFNEQFF; DNA: TGTGCCAGCAGCGACGACAGGGGGCTTTTCAATGAGCAGTTCTTC
D: TRBD2; J: TRBJ2-3; V: TRBV7-3; size: .; CDR3: CASSLQREVVDTQYF; DNA: TGTGCCAGCAGCTTACAGCGGGAGGTGGTAGATACGCAGTATTTT
D: .; J: TRBJ1-1; V: TRBV6-5; size: .; CDR3: CASSSTGASNTEAFF; DNA: TGTGCCAGCAGTAGTACAGGAGCTTCGAACACTGAAGCTTTCTTT
D: .; J: TRBJ2-3; V: TRBV27; size: .; CDR3: CASSSKLAKSGDTQYF; DNA: TGTGCCAGCAGTTCCAAACTAGCTAAATCAGGGGATACGCAGTATTTT
D: .; J: TRBJ1-6; V: TRBV20-1; size: once; CDR3: CSASLQGYNSPLHF; DNA: TGCAGTGCTAGTCTCCAGGGTTATAATTCACCCCTCCACTTT
D: .; J: TRBJ2-7; V: TRBV27; size: few; CDR3: CASSLRFSGPYEQYF; DNA: TGTGCCAGCAGTTTAAGGTTTAGCGGACCCTACGAGCAGTACTTC
D: .; J: TRBJ2-1; V: TRBV30; size: .; CDR3: CAWSLVVEQFF; DNA: TGTGCCTGGAGTTTAGTAGTTGAGCAGTTCTTC
D: .; J: TRBJ1-2; V: TRBV28; size: .; CDR3: CASSLPAGFQGYTF; DNA: TGTGCCAGCAGCTTACCTGCGGGGTTTCAAGGCTACACCTTC